The entry below gives a single T cell receptor beta chain sequence along with its context. This CDR3 region has 16 residues. CDR1 SQVTM and CDR2 ANQGSEA come from the germline V gene. V dropped 5 bases and J dropped 5; count of bases not matched to a gene: 9. This sample is part of a study of blood T cell repertoires in COVID-19. Study-wide background: Samples taken during acute and convalescent COVID-19 were collected in the United States, Italy and Spain.

Here immunoSEQ multiplex PCR was the method, and the copy in TCRdb shows in-frame clones only, minus some. The data contain 90,000 to 120,000 clones, about 87% of them seen just once; the ten biggest clones take up 5.5% to 8%. The sample taken for sequencing was peripheral blood. The J gene is TRBJ2-1, the V gene TRBV29-1, with 13 bases identical to TRBD2. This sequence was found in a man aged 50-60 years with active or convalescent COVID-19. The CDR3 DNA reads TGCAGCGTTACCCCGGCCGGACTAGCGGGAGACAATGAGCAGTTCTTC. Its protein is CSVTPAGLAGDNEQFF.